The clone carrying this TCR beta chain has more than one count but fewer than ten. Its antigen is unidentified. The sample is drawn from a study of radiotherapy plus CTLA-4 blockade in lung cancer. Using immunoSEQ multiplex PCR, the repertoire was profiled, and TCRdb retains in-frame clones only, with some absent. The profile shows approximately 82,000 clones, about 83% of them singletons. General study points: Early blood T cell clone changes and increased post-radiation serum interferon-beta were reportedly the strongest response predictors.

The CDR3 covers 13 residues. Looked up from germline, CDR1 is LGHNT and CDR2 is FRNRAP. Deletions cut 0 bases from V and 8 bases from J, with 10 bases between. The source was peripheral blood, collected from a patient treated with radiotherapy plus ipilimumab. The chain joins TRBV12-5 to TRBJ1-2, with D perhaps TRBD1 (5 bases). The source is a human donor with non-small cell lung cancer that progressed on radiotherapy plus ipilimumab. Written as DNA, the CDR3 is TGTGCTAGTGGTTTGGTACCTGGGGACGGCTACACCTTC. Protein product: CASGLVPGDGYTF.